The clone carrying this TCR beta chain was counted ten times or more. One entry per CDR3 protein, called by TCRdb with MiXCR from the 5' RACE reads. The sample has about 120,000 distinct CDR3 sequences, approximately 8.4% seen once; the top ten hold over 25%. This CDR3 contains 15 residues. V was trimmed by 0 bases and J by 0 bases, leaving 10 bases between them. Per germline, CDR1 SGHRS and CDR2 YFSETQ. This sample was taken from a study of T cells after yellow fever vaccination. The V and J genes are TRBV5-1 and TRBJ2-7; D unclear. The receptor was isolated from a man aged 30 to 45 who received the YFV17D yellow fever vaccine. The sample consisted of CD8+ T cells sorted from PBMCs, taken 45 days after the yellow fever booster vaccination. CDR3 in DNA: TGCGCCAGCAGCTTGGAGAGCTACAGCTCCTACGAGCAGTACTTC. It is translated as CASSLESYSSYEQYF.